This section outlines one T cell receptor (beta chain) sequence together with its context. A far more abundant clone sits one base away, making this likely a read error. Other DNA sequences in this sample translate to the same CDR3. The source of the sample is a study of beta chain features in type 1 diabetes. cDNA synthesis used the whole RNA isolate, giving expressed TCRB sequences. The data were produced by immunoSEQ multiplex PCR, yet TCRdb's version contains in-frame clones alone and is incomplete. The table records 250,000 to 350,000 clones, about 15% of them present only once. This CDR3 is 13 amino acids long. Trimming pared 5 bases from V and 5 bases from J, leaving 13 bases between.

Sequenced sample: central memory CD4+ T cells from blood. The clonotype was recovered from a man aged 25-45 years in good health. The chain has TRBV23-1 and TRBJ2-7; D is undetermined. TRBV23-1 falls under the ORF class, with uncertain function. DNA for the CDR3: TGCGCCAGCAGTTCGGACGCCGACGACGAGCAGTACTTC. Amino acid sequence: CASSSDADDEQYF.